This T cell receptor beta chain was sequenced during a study of T cell changes during pregnancy in multiple sclerosis. Profiling relied on immunoSEQ multiplex PCR, and the TCRdb table lists in-frame clones only, not all of them. The sample lists tens of thousands of clones, about 93% seen once, with under 1.5% in the top ten. Trimming removed 2 bases from V and 5 bases from J, with 16 bases in between. Germline V gene data show CDR1 as SGHRS and CDR2 as YFSETQ. The CDR3 covers 15 residues. The source was peripheral blood, collected in the third trimester of pregnancy. This clonotype was obtained from a female donor in good health, enrolled as a control in a pregnancy study. The rearrangement links TRBV5-1 to TRBJ2-5; D perhaps matches TRBD1 (6 bases). The CDR3 loop is CASSLGGDPQETQYF. In DNA form, the CDR3 reads TGCGCCAGCAGCTTAGGGGGTGACCCACAGGAGACCCAGTACTTC.